Listed here is a single T cell receptor (beta chain). This CDR3 region has 14 residues. The V gene lost 5 bases and the J gene lost 4 bases, with 14 bases spanning the gap. From germline, CDR1 is SGHTA and CDR2 FQGNSA. Recently defined diagnostic criteria classed the Susac syndrome patients as definite or probable. Isolation of CD8+ and CD4+ T cells was performed negatively, whereas enrichment of TEMRA cells was done by FACS. RNA, at roughly 0.45 to 1 ug, was reverse transcribed with random hexamers. TCRdb reprocessed the immunoSEQ multiplex PCR reads with MiXCR, giving one entry per CDR3 protein. This sample yields 170,000 or so distinct CDR3 sequences, of which 90% to 95% are seen a single time; roughly 0.12% belongs to the top ten. The sample belongs to a study of CD8 T cells in Susac syndrome.

The sequence derives from a human donor with Susac syndrome. V and J are TRBV7-2 and TRBJ1-2; no clear D. Material: CD4+ T cells from PBMCs. The CDR3 DNA reads TGTGCCAGCAGCATCGGACCGGCCTCCTATGGCTACACCTTC. Amino acid sequence: CASSIGPASYGYTF. The full variable domain, its missing parts supplied by reference TRBV7-2 and TRBJ1-2, is GAGVSQSPSNKVTEKGKDVELRCDPISGHTALYWYRQSLGQGLEFLIYFQGNSAPDKSGLPSDRFSAERTGGSVSTLTIQRTQQEDSAVYLCASSIGPASYGYTFGSGTRLTVV.